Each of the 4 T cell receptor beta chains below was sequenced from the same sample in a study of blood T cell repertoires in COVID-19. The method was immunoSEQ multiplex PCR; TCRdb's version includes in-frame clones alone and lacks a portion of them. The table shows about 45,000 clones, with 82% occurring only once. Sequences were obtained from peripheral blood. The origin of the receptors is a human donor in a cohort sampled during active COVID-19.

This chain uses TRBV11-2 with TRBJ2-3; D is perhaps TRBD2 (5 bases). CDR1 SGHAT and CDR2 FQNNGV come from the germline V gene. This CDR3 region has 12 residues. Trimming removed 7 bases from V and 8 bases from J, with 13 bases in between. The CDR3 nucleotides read TGTGCCAGCACCCTACTAGGAGCTACGCAGTATTTT. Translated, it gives CASTLLGATQYF.

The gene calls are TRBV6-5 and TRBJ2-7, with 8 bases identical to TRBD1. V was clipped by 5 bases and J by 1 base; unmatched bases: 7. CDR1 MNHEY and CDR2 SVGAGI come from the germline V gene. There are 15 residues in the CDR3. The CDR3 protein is CASSRLRTGSYEQYF. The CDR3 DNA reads TGTGCCAGCAGTCGTTTGAGGACAGGGTCCTACGAGCAGTACTTC.

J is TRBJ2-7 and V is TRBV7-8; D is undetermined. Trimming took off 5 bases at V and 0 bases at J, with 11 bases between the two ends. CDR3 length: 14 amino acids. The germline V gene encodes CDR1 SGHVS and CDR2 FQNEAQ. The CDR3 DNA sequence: TGTGCCAGCAGCGGGCAAATTAGCTCCTACGAGCAGTACTTC. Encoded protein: CASSGQISSYEQYF.

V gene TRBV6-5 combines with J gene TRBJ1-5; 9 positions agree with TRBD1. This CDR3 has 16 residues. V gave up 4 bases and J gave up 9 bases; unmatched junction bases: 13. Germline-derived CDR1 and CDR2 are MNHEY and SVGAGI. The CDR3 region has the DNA TGTGCCAGCAGTTTCCCGGGACAGGGACCGGGGGTGCCCCAGCATTTT. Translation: CASSFPGQGPGVPQHF.